This T cell receptor (beta chain) appears in the sequencing data of a study of response to subunit inactivated influenza vaccine. A single record per CDR3 protein comes from TCRdb applying MiXCR to the RT-PCR reads. The data show hundreds of thousands of distinct CDR3 sequences, approximately 10% seen once. Germline V gene sequence: CDR1 DFQATT, CDR2 SNEGSKA (reference sequence). CDR3 size: 19 residues. With 3 bases clipped from V and 5 bases from J, the junction kept 15 bases outside the gene matches. This sample was also put to use in a study of T cells expressing NK-cell markers. That paper adds: TCR beta cDNA was generated via 5'RACE template switching incorporating UMIs. The TCR beta repertoires originated in sorted CD3+CD56+NKG2C+, CD3+CD56+NKG2C- and CD3+CD56-NKG2C+ T cells.

Sample: PBMCs from blood, taken on the day of vaccination. The chain carries TRBV20-1 and TRBJ2-1, with 14 nucleotides matching TRBD2. The TCR sequence derives from a man aged 50-60 years who received an inactivated influenza vaccine. This CDR3 is CSARDPGTSGGPGNNEQFF. The CDR3 nucleotides are TGCAGTGCTAGGGATCCCGGGACTAGCGGGGGTCCAGGAAACAATGAGCAGTTCTTC.